These 8 T cell receptor beta chains were sequenced from one sample in a study of CD8+ T cells in alopecia areata. Reverse transcription of extracted RNA yielded cDNA, which provided the sequencing template. Generated by immunoSEQ multiplex PCR, the TCRdb table keeps only in-frame clones and is missing some. The repertoire holds approximately 210,000 clones, with 60% to 70% as singletons. Treatment specified: oral pan-JAK inhibitor, 5-10 mg twice daily. The sequencing here drew on CD4+ T cells sorted from blood, taken at week 4, from a patient treated with tofacitinib. The receptors were sampled from a human donor with alopecia areata.

There are a few counts of this clone. The CDR3 DNA reads TGTGCCAGCAGCTTCGGCACGGACGCTTACGAGCAGTACTTC. This sequence encodes CASSFGTDAYEQYF. The V call is TRBV7-2, the J call TRBJ2-7; the D is unclear. The CDR3 covers 14 residues. Germline CDR1 is SGHTA and CDR2 is FQGNSA. V was cut by 3 bases and J by 4 bases, with 13 bases left in between.

This clone was seen more than once but under ten times. The CDR3 DNA reads as TGCAGCGTTGAGAGCTCCTACGAGCAGTACTTC. Protein product: CSVESSYEQYF. The rearrangement uses TRBV29-1 and TRBJ2-7, with D unresolved. Trimming left V 3 bases short and J 0 bases short, with 3 bases between. This CDR3 has 11 amino acids. CDR1 is SQVTM, CDR2 ANQGSEA, per germline.

This clone appeared a few times. The J gene is TRBJ2-1, the V gene TRBV5-6; D might be TRBD1 (6 bases). Germline CDR1 reads SGHDT; CDR2 reads YYEEEE. The CDR3 totals 11 residues. V dropped 4 bases and J dropped 8 bases, with 7 bases sitting between them. The CDR3 region is CASSGQYEQFF. CDR3 bases: TGTGCCAGCAGCGGACAGTATGAGCAGTTCTTC.

A few counts support this clone. This same CDR3 is encoded by further DNA sequences in the sample. The rearrangement joins TRBV28 to TRBJ2-5; D gene uncertain. Germline CDR1 reads MDHEN; CDR2 reads SYDVKM. The CDR3 spans 11 residues. V shed 2 bases and J shed 3 bases, with 1 base lying between them. CDR3 region: CASSLKETQYF. The CDR3 region has the DNA TGTGCCAGCAGTTTAAAAGAGACCCAGTACTTC. The full variable domain, in which reference TRBV28 and TRBJ2-5 provide the parts outside the CDR3, is DVKVTQSSRYLVKRTGEKVFLECVQDMDHENMFWYRQDPGLGLRLIYFSYDVKMKEKGDIPEGYSVSREKKERFSLILESASTNQTSMYLCASSLKETQYFGPGTRLLVL.

This clone was seen just once. The J gene is TRBJ2-7, the V gene TRBV5-6, with TRBD1 matching over 10 bases. This CDR3 is built from 15 residues. V lost 4 bases and J lost 1; bases outside the gene matches: 5. Germline assignment: CDR1 SGHDT and CDR2 YYEEEE. This CDR3 is CASSGTGDPSYEQYF. DNA for the CDR3: TGTGCCAGCAGCGGGACAGGGGATCCTTCCTACGAGCAGTACTTC.

V is TRBV2 and J is TRBJ1-4; D remains unclear. This CDR3 has 14 residues. Germline lookup yields CDR1 SNHLY and CDR2 FYNNEI. V was pared by 0 bases and J by 5 bases, with 7 bases between. CDR3 in amino acids: CASSEAGPNEKLFF. The CDR3 bases are TGTGCCAGCAGTGAAGCCGGACCGAATGAAAAACTGTTTTTT.

The chain combines TRBV30 with TRBJ1-2, with D maybe TRBD1 (6 bases). CDR1 GTSNPN and CDR2 SVGIG come from the germline V gene (reference sequence). This CDR3 is built from 13 residues. V lost 2 bases and J lost 8, with 15 bases in between. The CDR3 DNA follows: TGTGCCTGGAGTTCACTCCCGGGACACGGCTACACCTTC. As protein: CAWSSLPGHGYTF.

This clone occurred a few times. This rearrangement joins TRBV2 to TRBJ2-5; D possibly corresponds to TRBD1 (5 bases). Trimming removed 8 bases at V and 4 bases at J, with 17 bases between. The CDR3 length is 14 residues. Germline values: CDR1 SNHLY, CDR2 FYNNEI. CDR3 protein: CASARGSQGETQYF. DNA for the CDR3: TGTGCCAGCGCCCGTGGGTCCCAGGGAGAGACCCAGTACTTC.